This T cell receptor (beta chain) was captured in a study of PD-1 blockade in classical Hodgkin lymphoma. Whole-study findings and limits: With respect to the repertoire differences, their causes, possibly disease activity or prior therapy, remain undefined. Compared with baseline, CD4+ but not CD8+ TCR diversity had risen significantly by C4D1. Reported baseline diversity: healthy donors highest, relapsed/refractory patients lowest.

Germline V lookup: CDR1 LNHDA, CDR2 SQIVND (reference sequence). J lost 15 bases, V lost 7 bases, and 20 bases had no gene match. The CDR3 loop spans 15 amino acids. Libraries were prepared by immunoSEQ multiplex PCR; TCRdb keeps only in-frame clonotypes and omits some of them. The table shows about 84,000 clones, with around 86% occurring only once. Relapses following autologous stem cell transplantation were seen in all patients, with brentuximab vedotin exposure varying. Complete response, partial response or progressive disease was each patient's best response. For this clone: Its antigen is currently unknown.

The sample in question was peripheral blood mononuclear cells (PBMCs), obtained at baseline. The rearrangement links TRBV19 to TRBJ2-1; the match to TRBD2 covers 8 bases. The TCR comes from a human donor with classical Hodgkin lymphoma. The CDR3 region is CASIQSSPGTSSPFF. The CDR3 coding sequence is TGTGCCAGTATCCAGTCCTCCCCCGGGACTAGTAGTCCGTTCTTC.